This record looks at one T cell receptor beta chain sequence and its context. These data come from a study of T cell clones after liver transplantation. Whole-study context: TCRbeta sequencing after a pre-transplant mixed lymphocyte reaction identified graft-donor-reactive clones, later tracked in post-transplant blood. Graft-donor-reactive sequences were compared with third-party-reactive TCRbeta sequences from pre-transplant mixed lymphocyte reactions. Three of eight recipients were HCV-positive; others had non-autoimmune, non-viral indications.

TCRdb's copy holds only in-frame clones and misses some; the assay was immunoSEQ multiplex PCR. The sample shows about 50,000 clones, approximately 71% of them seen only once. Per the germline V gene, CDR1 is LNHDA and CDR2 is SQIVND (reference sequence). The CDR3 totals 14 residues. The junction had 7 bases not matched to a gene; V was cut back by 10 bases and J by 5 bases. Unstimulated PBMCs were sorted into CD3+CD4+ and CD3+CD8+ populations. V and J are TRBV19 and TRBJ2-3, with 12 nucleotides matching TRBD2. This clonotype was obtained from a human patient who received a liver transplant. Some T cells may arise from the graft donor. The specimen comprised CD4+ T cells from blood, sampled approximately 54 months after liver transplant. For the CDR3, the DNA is TGTGCCACCGCTAGCGGGGGGGCCGAAGATACGCAGTATTTT. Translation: CATASGGAEDTQYF.